This T cell receptor (beta chain) is drawn from a study of blood T cell repertoires in COVID-19. Study-level background: Samples taken during acute and convalescent COVID-19 were collected in the United States, Italy and Spain. In each case, the material was cDNA or gDNA derived from T cells, B-cell-depleted T cells, or PBMCs.

The CDR3 covers 11 residues. Losses at the gene ends were 5 bases for V and 10 bases for J; bases not matched to a gene: 4. The germline CDR1 and CDR2 sequences are SGDLS and YYNGEE. Original handling: Reference gene primer amplification yielded estimated nucleated cell counts. Sequencing used immunoSEQ multiplex PCR; TCRdb keeps in-frame clones, though not all of them. V, J and clone size reflect that table, while D and trimming were determined from the DNA. The sample carries 140,000 or so clones, around 87% recorded once. This sequence joins TRBV9 and TRBJ1-1, with TRBD1 identical over 8 bases. The receptor was isolated from a man between 50 and 59 years old who had recovered from COVID-19. Source material: peripheral blood. CDR3 region: CASSSGQGAFF. The CDR3 region has the DNA TGTGCCAGCAGTTCAGGACAGGGAGCTTTCTTT.